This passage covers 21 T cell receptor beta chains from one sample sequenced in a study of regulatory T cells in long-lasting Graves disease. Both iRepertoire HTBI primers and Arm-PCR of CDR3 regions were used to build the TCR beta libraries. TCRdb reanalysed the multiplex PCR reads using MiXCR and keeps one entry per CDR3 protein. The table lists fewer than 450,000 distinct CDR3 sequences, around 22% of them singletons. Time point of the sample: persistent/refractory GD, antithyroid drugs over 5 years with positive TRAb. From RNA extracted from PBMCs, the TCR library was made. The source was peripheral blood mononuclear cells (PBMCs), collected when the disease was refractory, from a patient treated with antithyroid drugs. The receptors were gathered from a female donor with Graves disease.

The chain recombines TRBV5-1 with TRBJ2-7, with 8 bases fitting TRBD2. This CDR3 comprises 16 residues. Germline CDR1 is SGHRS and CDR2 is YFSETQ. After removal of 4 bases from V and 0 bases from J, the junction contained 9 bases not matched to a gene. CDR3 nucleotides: TGCGCCAGCAGCCCGGGTGATAGCGGGAACTCCTACGAGCAGTACTTC. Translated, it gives CASSPGDSGNSYEQYF. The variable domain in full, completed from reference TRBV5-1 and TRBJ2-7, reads KAGVTQTPRYLIKTRGQQVTLSCSPISGHRSVSWYQQTPGQGLQFLFEYFSETQRNKGNFPGRFSGRQFSNSRSEMNVSTLELGDSALYLCASSPGDSGNSYEQYFGPGTRLTVT.

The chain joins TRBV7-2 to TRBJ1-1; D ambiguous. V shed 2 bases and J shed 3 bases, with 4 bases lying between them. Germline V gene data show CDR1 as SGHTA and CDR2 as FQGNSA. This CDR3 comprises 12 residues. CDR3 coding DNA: TGTGCCAGCAGCTTATTGTACACTGAAGCTTTCTTT. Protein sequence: CASSLLYTEAFF.

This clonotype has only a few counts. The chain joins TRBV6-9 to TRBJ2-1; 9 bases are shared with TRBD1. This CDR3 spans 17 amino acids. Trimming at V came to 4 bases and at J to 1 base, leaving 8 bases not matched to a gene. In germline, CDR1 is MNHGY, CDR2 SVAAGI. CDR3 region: CASSSTGGLHSYNEQFF. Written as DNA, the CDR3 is TGTGCCAGCAGTTCCACAGGGGGCCTACATTCCTACAATGAGCAGTTCTTC.

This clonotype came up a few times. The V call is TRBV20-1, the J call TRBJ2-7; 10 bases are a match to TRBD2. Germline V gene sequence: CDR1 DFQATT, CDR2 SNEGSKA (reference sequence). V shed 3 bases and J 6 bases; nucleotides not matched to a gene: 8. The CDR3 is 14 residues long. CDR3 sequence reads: CSASGLAGVAEQYF. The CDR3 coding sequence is TGCAGTGCTAGTGGGCTAGCGGGAGTGGCCGAGCAGTACTTC.

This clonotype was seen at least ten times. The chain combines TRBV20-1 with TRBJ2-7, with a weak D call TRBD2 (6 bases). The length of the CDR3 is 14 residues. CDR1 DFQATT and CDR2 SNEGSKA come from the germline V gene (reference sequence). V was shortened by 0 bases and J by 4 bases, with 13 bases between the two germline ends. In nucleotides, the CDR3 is TGCAGTGCTAGAGAAGGGAGGACTCTGTACGAGCAGTACTTC. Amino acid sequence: CSAREGRTLYEQYF.

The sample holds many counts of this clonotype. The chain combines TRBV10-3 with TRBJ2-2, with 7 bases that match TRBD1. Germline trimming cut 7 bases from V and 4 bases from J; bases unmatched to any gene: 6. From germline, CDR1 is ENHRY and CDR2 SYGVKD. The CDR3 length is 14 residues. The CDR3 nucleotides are TGTGCCATCACCAGGGACAGTGGCACCGGGGAGCTGTTTTTT. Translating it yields CAITRDSGTGELFF.

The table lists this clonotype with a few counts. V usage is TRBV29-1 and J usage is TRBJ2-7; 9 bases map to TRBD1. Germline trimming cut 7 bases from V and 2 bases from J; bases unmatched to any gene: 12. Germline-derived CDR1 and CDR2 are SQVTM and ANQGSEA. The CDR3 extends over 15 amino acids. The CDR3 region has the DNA TGCAGCGGGAGTCGTGGGACAGGGTTTACCTACGAGCAGTACTTC. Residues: CSGSRGTGFTYEQYF.

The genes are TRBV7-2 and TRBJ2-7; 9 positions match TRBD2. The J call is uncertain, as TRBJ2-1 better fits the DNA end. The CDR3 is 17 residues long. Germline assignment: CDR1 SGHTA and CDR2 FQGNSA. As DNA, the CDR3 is TGTGCCAGCAGCTTAAGGGCTTATAGCGGGAGCGACAATGAGCAGTTCTTC. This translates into CASSLRAYSGSDNEQFF.

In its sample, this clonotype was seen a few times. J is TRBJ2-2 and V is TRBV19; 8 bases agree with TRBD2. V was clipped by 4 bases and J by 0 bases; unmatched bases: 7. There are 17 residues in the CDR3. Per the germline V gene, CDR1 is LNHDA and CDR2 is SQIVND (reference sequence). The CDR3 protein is CASSKRKAGANTGELFF. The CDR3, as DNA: TGTGCCAGTAGTAAGAGAAAAGCGGGAGCGAACACCGGGGAGCTGTTTTTT.

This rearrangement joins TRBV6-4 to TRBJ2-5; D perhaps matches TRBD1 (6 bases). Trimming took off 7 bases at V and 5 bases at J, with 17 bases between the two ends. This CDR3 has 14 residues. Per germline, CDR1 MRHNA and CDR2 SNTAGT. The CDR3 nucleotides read TGTGCCAGCACCCGCACAGGGTTCCGGGAGACCCAGTACTTC. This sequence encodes CASTRTGFRETQYF.

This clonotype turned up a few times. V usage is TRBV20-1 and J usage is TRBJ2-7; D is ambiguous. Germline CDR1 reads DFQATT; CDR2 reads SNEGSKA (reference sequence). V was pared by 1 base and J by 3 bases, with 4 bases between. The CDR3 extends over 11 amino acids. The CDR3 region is CSARASYEQYF. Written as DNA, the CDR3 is TGCAGTGCTAGAGCTAGCTACGAGCAGTACTTC.

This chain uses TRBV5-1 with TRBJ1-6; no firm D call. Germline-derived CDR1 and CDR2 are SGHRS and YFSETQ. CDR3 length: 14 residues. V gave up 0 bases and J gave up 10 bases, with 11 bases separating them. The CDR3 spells CASSLEGRESPLHF. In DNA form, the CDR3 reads TGCGCCAGCAGCTTGGAGGGAAGAGAATCACCCCTCCACTTT.

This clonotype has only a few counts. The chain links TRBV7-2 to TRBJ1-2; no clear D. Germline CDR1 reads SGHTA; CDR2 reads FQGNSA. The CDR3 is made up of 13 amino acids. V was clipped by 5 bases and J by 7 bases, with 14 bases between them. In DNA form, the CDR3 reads TGTGCCAGCAGCCAAAATCCGGGATTTGGCTACACCTTC. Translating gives CASSQNPGFGYTF.

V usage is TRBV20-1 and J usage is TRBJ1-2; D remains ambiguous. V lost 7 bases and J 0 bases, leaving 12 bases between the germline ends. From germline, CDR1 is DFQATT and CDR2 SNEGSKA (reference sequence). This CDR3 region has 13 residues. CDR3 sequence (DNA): TGCAGTGTTGTTATCGGTACTAACTATGGCTACACCTTC. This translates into CSVVIGTNYGYTF.

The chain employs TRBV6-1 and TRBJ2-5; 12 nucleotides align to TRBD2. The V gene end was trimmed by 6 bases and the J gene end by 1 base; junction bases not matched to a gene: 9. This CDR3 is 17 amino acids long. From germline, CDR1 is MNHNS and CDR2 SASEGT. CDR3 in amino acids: CASSPSWTSGIQETQYF. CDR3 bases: TGTGCCAGCAGCCCATCATGGACTAGCGGGATCCAAGAGACCCAGTACTTC.

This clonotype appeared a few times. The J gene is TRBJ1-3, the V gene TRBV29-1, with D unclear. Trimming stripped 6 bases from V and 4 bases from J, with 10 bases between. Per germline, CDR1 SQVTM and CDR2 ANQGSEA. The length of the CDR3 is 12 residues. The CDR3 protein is CSVMVGGNTIYF. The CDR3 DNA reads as TGCAGCGTCATGGTGGGAGGAAACACCATATATTTT. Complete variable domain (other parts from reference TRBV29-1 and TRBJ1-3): SAVISQKPSRDICQRGTSLTIQCQVDSQVTMMFWYRQQPGQSLTLIATANQGSEATYESGFVIDKFPISRPNLTFSTLTVSNMSPEDSSIYLCSVMVGGNTIYFGEGSWLTVV.

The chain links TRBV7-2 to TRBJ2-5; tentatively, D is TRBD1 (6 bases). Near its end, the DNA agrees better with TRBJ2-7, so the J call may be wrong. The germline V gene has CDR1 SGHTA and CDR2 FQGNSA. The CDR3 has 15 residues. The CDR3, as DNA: TGTGCCAGCAGCCAGGGGCCAGTAACCACCTACGAGCAGTACTTC. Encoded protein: CASSQGPVTTYEQYF.

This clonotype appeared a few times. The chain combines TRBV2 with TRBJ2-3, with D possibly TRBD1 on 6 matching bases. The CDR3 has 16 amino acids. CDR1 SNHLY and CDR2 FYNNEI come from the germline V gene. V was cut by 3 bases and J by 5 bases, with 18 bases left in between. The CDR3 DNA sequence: TGTGCCAGCAGTGAGGAGGCAGGGGTCTCTATAGATACGCAGTATTTT. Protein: CASSEEAGVSIDTQYF.

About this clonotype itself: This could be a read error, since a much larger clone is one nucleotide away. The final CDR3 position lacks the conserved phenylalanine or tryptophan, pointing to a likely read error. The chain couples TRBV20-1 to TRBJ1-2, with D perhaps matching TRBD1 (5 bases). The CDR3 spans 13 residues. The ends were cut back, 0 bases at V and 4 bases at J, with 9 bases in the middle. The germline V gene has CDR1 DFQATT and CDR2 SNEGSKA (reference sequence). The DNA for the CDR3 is TGCAGTGCTAGAGATATTGGGGCCTATGGCTACACCTTA. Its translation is CSARDIGAYGYTL.

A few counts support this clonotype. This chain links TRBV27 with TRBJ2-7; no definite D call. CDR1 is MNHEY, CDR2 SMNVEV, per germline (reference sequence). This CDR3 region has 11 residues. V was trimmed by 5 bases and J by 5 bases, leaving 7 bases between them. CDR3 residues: CASSQLNEQYF. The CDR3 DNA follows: TGTGCCAGCAGTCAACTAAACGAGCAGTACTTC.

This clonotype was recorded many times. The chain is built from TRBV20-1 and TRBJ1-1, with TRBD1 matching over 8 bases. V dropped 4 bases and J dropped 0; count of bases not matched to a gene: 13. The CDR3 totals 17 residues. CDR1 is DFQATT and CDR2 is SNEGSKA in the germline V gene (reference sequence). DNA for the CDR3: TGCAGTGCTACATCCATCCAGGGGGCGTCTATGAACACTGAAGCTTTCTTT. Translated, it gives CSATSIQGASMNTEAFF.